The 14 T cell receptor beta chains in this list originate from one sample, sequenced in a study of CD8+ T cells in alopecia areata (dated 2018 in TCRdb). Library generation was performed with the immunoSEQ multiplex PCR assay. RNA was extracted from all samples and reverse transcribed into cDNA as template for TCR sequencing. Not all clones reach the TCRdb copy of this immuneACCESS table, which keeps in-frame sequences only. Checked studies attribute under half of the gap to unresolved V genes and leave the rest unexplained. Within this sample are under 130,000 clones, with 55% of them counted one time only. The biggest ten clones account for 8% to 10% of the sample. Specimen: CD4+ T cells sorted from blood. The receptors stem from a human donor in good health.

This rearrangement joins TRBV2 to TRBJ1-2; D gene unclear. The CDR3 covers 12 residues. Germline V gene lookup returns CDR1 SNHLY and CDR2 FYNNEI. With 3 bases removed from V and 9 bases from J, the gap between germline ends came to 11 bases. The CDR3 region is CASSDPDASYTF. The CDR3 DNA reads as TGTGCCAGCAGTGACCCGGACGCGAGCTACACCTTC.

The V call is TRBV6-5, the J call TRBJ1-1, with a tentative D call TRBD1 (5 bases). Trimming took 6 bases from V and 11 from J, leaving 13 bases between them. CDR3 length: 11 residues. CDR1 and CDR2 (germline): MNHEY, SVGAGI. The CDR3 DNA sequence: TGTGCCAGCAGCCCGGGGGGTTACGCTTTCTTT. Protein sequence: CASSPGGYAFF.

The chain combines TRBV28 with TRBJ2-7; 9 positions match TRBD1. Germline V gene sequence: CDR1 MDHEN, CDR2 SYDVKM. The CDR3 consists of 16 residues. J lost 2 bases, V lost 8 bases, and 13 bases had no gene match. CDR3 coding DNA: TGTGCCAGCTATGGGGACAGGGCCCTGAGCGCCTACGAGCAGTACTTC. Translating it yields CASYGDRALSAYEQYF.

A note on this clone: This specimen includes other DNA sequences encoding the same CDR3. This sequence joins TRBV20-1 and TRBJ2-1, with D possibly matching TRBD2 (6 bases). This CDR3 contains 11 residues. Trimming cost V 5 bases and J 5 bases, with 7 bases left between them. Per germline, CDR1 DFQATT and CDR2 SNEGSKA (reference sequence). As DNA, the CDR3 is TGCAGTGCTTCGGGGGACAATGAGCAGTTCTTC. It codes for CSASGDNEQFF.

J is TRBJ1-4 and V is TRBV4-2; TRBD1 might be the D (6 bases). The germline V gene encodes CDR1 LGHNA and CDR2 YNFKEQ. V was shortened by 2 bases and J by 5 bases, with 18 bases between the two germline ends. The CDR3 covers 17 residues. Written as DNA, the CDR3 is TGTGCCAGCAGCCAAAGGCCAGGGGCCTCGGGGAATGAAAAACTGTTTTTT. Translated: CASSQRPGASGNEKLFF.

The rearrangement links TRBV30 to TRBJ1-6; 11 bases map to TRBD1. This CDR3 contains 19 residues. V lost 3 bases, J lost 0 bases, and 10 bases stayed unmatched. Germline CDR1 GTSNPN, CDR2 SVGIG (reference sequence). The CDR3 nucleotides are TGTGCCTGGAGCGGGGACAGGGGGTTGGGTTACTCCTATAATTCACCCCTCCACTTT. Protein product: CAWSGDRGLGYSYNSPLHF.

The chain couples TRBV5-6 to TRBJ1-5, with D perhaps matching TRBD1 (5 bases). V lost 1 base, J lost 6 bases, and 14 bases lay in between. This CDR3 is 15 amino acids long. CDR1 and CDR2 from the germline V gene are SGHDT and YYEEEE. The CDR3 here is CASSLYYGGGQPQHF. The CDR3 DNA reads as TGTGCCAGCAGCTTGTATTATGGGGGAGGTCAGCCCCAGCATTTT.

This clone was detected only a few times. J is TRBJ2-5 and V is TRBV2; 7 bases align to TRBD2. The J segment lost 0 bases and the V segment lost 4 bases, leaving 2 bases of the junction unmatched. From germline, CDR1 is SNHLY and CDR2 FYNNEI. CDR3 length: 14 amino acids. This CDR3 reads CASSVTSDQETQYF. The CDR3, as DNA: TGTGCCAGCAGTGTTACTAGCGACCAAGAGACCCAGTACTTC.

CDR3 coding DNA: TGCGCCAGCAGCCAAGATAGGACAGGGGGGAACATTCAGTACTTC. It yields the protein CASSQDRTGGNIQYF. The chain links TRBV4-3 to TRBJ2-4; 10 bases are a match to TRBD1. Trimming took 0 bases from V and 7 from J; bases not matched to a gene: 3. Germline CDR1 is LGHNA and CDR2 is YSLEER. The CDR3 covers 15 residues.

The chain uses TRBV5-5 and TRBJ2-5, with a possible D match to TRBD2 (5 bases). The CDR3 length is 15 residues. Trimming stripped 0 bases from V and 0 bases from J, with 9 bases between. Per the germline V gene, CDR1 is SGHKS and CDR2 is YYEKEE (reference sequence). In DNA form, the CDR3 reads TGTGCCAGCAGCTTGGGGCCAGCGGACCAAGAGACCCAGTACTTC. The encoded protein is CASSLGPADQETQYF.

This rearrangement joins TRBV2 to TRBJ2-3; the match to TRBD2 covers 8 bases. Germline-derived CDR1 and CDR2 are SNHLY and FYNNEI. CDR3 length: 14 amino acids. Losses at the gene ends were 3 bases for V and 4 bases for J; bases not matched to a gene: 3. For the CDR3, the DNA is TGTGCCAGCAGTGAGGCAGCGGGGGCAGATACGCAGTATTTT. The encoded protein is CASSEAAGADTQYF.

The CDR3 is CASSELNSWKGTQYF. CDR3 bases: TGTGCCAGCAGTGAATTAAACTCATGGAAGGGGACCCAGTACTTC. The chain combines TRBV25-1 with TRBJ2-5; D is unresolved. V lost 1 base and J 7 bases, leaving 16 bases between the germline ends. Germline values: CDR1 MGHDK, CDR2 SYGVNS. The CDR3 length is 15 residues.

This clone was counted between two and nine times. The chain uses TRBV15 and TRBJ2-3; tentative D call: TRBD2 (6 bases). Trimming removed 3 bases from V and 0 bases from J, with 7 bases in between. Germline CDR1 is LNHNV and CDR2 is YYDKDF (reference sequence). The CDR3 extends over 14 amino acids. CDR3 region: CATSRDYSTDTQYF. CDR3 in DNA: TGTGCCACCAGCAGGGACTATAGCACAGATACGCAGTATTTT.

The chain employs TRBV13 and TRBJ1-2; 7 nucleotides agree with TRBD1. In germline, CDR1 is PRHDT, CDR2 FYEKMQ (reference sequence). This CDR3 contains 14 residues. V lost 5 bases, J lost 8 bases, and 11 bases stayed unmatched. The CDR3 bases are TGTGCCAGCAGCCGTGACAGGGCGAAGCAGGGCTACACCTTC. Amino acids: CASSRDRAKQGYTF.